These 6 T cell receptor beta chains came from one sample sequenced in a study of T cells in Graves' hyperthyroidism and ophthalmopathy. TCR beta CDR3 regions were amplified from RNA. HTBI primers were used for first-round RT-PCR of the TCR CDR3. TCRdb re-called the multiplex PCR reads with MiXCR, one entry per CDR3 protein. The sample lists over 700,000 distinct CDR3 sequences, 35% seen once, with approximately 31% in the top ten. Sequenced material: blood. The source of these receptors is a woman in her 40s with Graves' hyperthyroidism.

This clonotype has at least ten counts. One junction end disagrees with the germline gene, perhaps due to a read error. The chain uses TRBV7-9 and TRBJ1-6; 9 nucleotides align to TRBD1. Germline CDR1 is SEHNR and CDR2 is FQNEAQ (reference sequence). The length of the CDR3 is 15 residues. CDR3 DNA: TGTGCCAGCAGCCCGGGACAGGGCGGGGATTCAGCCCTCCACTTT. Its protein product is CASSPGQGGDSALHF.

In its sample, this clonotype was seen a few times. This chain's CDR3 is CASSPTLSTGLVTGELFF. In DNA form, the CDR3 reads TGTGCCAGCAGCCCCACTCTATCGACAGGTTTAGTAACCGGGGAGCTGTTTTTT. The chain employs TRBV7-2 and TRBJ2-2; maybe TRBD1 (6 bases). CDR1 is SGHTA, CDR2 FQGNSA, per germline. The CDR3 totals 18 residues. Trimming left V 5 bases short and J 5 bases short, with 24 bases between. Filled out from reference TRBV7-2 and TRBJ2-2, the complete variable domain reads GAGVSQSPSNKVTEKGKDVELRCDPISGHTALYWYRQSLGQGLEFLIYFQGNSAPDKSGLPSDRFSAERTGGSVSTLTIQRTQQEDSAVYLCASSPTLSTGLVTGELFFGEGSRLTVL.

At least ten counts were recorded for this clonotype. The rearrangement uses TRBV20-1 and TRBJ1-2, with D tentatively TRBD1 (5 bases). This CDR3 has 16 amino acids. V was shortened by 3 bases and J by 2 bases, with 19 bases between the two germline ends. In germline, CDR1 is DFQATT, CDR2 SNEGSKA (reference sequence). In nucleotides, the CDR3 is TGCAGTGCTAGTAAGGGATTACAGGCCTCGAACTATGGCTACACCTTC. Translation: CSASKGLQASNYGYTF.

This clonotype appeared a few times. DNA of the CDR3: TGTGCCAGCAGTGAAAGGAGCGGGGATACGCAGTATTTT. It encodes CASSERSGDTQYF. The chain uses TRBV25-1 and TRBJ2-3, with D maybe TRBD2 (6 bases). The V gene lost 2 bases and the J gene lost 6 bases, with 9 bases spanning the gap. There are 13 residues in the CDR3. Germline CDR1 MGHDK, CDR2 SYGVNS.

This clonotype was observed at least ten times. The rearrangement joins TRBV29-1 to TRBJ1-3, with D maybe TRBD1 (6 bases). Germline CDR1 SQVTM, CDR2 ANQGSEA. The CDR3 has 13 amino acids. The V end lost 6 bases, the J end lost 2 bases, and 11 bases lay between the germline ends. CDR3 sequence (DNA): TGCAGCGTCGTTGCAGGGGCTGGAAACACCATATATTTT. This sequence encodes CSVVAGAGNTIYF.

With regard to this clonotype: With a much larger clone just one base away, this may be a read error. The rearrangement joins TRBV7-3 to TRBJ2-5; maybe TRBD1 (5 bases). Trimming took 0 bases from V and 3 from J, leaving 11 bases between them. Looked up from germline, CDR1 is SGHTA and CDR2 is FQGTGA. The CDR3 consists of 15 residues. CDR3 nucleotides: TGTGCCAGCAGCTTAACGGGGCGAAGAGAAGAGACCCAGTACTTC. Translating gives CASSLTGRREETQYF. Full variable domain (remainder filled in from reference TRBV7-3 and TRBJ2-5): GAGVSQTPSNKVTEKGKYVELRCDPISGHTALYWYRQSLGQGPEFLIYFQGTGAADDSGLPNDRFFAVRPEGSVSTLKIQRTERGDSAVYLCASSLTGRREETQYFGPGTRLLVL.